The 5 T cell receptor beta chains reported below all come from one sample, sequenced in a study of T-cell memory formation after mild COVID-19. TCRdb reprocessed the 5' RACE reads with MiXCR, giving one entry per CDR3 protein. The sample has 110,000 to 150,000 distinct CDR3 sequences, approximately 25% seen once. Sample: PBMCs or a T cell subset sorted from them (not recorded which). These receptors came from an adult woman who had mild COVID-19 (a few samples of this study predate the infection). Cell type and time point are not known.

CDR3 protein: CASSLAWGALTEAFF. DNA for the CDR3: TGCGCCAGCAGCTTGGCCTGGGGGGCTCTGACTGAAGCTTTCTTT. This sequence joins TRBV5-1 and TRBJ1-1, with D possibly matching TRBD1 (6 bases). CDR1 and CDR2 (germline): SGHRS, YFSETQ. The CDR3 consists of 15 residues. V was cut by 0 bases and J by 5 bases, with 14 bases left in between.

The chain combines TRBV27 with TRBJ2-7; D ambiguous. This CDR3 region has 13 residues. Per germline, CDR1 MNHEY and CDR2 SMNVEV (reference sequence). Trimming left V 2 bases short and J 2 bases short, with 7 bases between. In DNA, the CDR3 is TGTGCCAGCAGTTTAAATGGAGCCTACGAGCAGTACTTC. It encodes CASSLNGAYEQYF.

This chain joins TRBV24-1 and TRBJ2-3; 8 bases fit TRBD2. Germline lookup yields CDR1 KGHDR and CDR2 SFDVKD. J was trimmed by 2 bases and V by 6 bases; bases with no gene match: 6. The CDR3 runs to 15 residues. The CDR3 coding sequence is TGTGCCACCAGTTCAGCGGGGGAGATCACAGATACGCAGTATTTT. It is translated as CATSSAGEITDTQYF.

The chain recombines TRBV5-6 with TRBJ1-1, with TRBD1 matching 9 bases. V shed 2 bases, J shed 7 bases, and the junction held 9 bases outside the gene matches. The CDR3 length is 15 residues. Looked up from germline, CDR1 is SGHDT and CDR2 is YYEEEE. The CDR3 loop reads CASSLRDRAPLEAFF. As DNA, the CDR3 is TGTGCCAGCAGCTTACGGGACAGGGCTCCGCTTGAAGCTTTCTTT.

The table lists this clonotype with many counts. The rearrangement uses TRBV5-6 and TRBJ2-1; TRBD1 might be the D (5 bases). Germline-derived CDR1 and CDR2 are SGHDT and YYEEEE. Trimming removed 2 bases from V and 8 bases from J, with 23 bases in between. The CDR3 has 17 residues. The CDR3 bases are TGTGCCAGCAGCTTCAACGTCCCCAGGGTTGTCCGGGATGAGCAGTTCTTC. This gives the protein CASSFNVPRVVRDEQFF. The full variable domain, completed using reference TRBV5-6 and TRBJ2-1, is DAGVTQSPTHLIKTRGQQVTLRCSPKSGHDTVSWYQQALGQGPQFIFQYYEEEERQRGNFPDRFSGHQFPNYSSELNVNALLLGDSALYLCASSFNVPRVVRDEQFFGPGTRLTVL.